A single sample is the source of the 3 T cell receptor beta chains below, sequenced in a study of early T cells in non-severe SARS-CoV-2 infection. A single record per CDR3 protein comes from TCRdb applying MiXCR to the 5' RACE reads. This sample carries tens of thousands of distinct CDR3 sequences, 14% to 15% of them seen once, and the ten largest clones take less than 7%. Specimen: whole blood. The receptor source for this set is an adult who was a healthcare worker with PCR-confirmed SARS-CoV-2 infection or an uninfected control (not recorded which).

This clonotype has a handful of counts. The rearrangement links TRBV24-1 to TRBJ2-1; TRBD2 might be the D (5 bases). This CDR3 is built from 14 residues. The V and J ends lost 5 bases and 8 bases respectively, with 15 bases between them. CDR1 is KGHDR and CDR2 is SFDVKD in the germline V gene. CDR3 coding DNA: TGTGCCACCAGTGGTGAGGGTCCGAGCGATGAGCAGTTCTTC. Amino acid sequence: CATSGEGPSDEQFF.

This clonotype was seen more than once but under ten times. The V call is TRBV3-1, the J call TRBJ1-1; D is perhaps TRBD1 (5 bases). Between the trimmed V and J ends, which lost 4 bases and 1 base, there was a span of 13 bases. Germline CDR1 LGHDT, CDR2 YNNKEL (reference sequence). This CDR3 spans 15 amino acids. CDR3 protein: CASSLLGTGNTEAFF. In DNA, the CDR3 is TGTGCCAGCAGCCTGTTGGGGACTGGGAACACTGAAGCTTTCTTT.

The CDR3 DNA reads as TGTGCCAGCAGTGGGGGGGACGCAGATACGCAGTATTTT. This codes for CASSGGDADTQYF. The gene calls are TRBV2 and TRBJ2-3; a possible D gene is TRBD2 (6 bases). The V and J ends lost 4 bases and 4 bases respectively, with 9 bases between them. The CDR3 sequence is 13 residues long. Germline CDR1 is SNHLY and CDR2 is FYNNEI.